Below are 12 T cell receptor beta chains sequenced from a single sample in a study of radiotherapy plus CTLA-4 blockade in lung cancer. Repertoires were generated with immunoSEQ multiplex PCR, while TCRdb's copy carries only in-frame clones and drops some. Of 75,000 or so clones in the sample, roughly 80% were seen once. Sequences were derived from peripheral blood, sampled from a patient treated with radiotherapy plus ipilimumab. The receptor set was obtained from a human donor with non-small cell lung cancer who had a complete response to radiotherapy plus ipilimumab.

This clone showed up just once. The gene calls are TRBV2 and TRBJ1-1, with 7 bases identical to TRBD1. Per germline, CDR1 SNHLY and CDR2 FYNNEI. The J segment lost 4 bases and the V segment lost 4 bases, leaving 15 bases of the junction unmatched. The CDR3 length is 17 residues. CDR3 sequence (DNA): TGTGCCAGCAGTGCAGGGACAGACTTCCTAATGGCCACTGAAGCTTTCTTT. This encodes CASSAGTDFLMATEAFF.

This chain joins TRBV2 and TRBJ1-5; D remains unclear. V dropped 6 bases and J dropped 0 bases, with 9 bases sitting between them. The CDR3 is 14 amino acids. CDR1 and CDR2 from the germline V gene are SNHLY and FYNNEI. CDR3 region: CASRVRDSNQPQHF. The CDR3 nucleotides read TGTGCCAGCAGAGTCCGGGATAGCAATCAGCCCCAGCATTTT.

The J gene is TRBJ1-2, the V gene TRBV28; 9 nucleotides align to TRBD1. The CDR3 is 14 residues long. V shed 7 bases and J 5 bases; nucleotides not matched to a gene: 8. Germline values: CDR1 MDHEN, CDR2 SYDVKM. The CDR3 bases are TGTGCCAGCACGGGGACAGGGCGTGAGTATGGCTACACCTTC. Translation: CASTGTGREYGYTF.

The rearrangement uses TRBV28 and TRBJ1-1; TRBD1 is a possible D gene (5 bases). The CDR3 extends over 14 amino acids. Trimming left V 2 bases short and J 11 bases short, with 18 bases between. Germline CDR1 MDHEN, CDR2 SYDVKM. The CDR3 bases are TGTGCCAGCAGTTTACCCCGGGCCCCTCGGGGGGCTTTCTTT. As protein: CASSLPRAPRGAFF.

The V and J genes are TRBV9 and TRBJ2-3, with 8 bases identical to TRBD2. Losses at the gene ends were 1 base for V and 6 bases for J; bases not matched to a gene: 10. Germline values: CDR1 SGDLS, CDR2 YYNGEE. The CDR3 is 16 residues long. The CDR3 sequence is CASSVYSGSARDTQYF. Written as DNA, the CDR3 is TGTGCCAGCAGCGTATACAGCGGGAGCGCGAGGGATACGCAGTATTTT.

This clone showed up just a few times. The chain carries TRBV10-3 and TRBJ1-1, with D uncertain. There are 12 residues in the CDR3. V lost 2 bases to trimming and J lost 2 bases, with 3 bases between them. Per germline, CDR1 ENHRY and CDR2 SYGVKD. CDR3 in DNA: TGTGCCATCAGTGAGGGAAACACTGAAGCTTTCTTT. This sequence encodes CAISEGNTEAFF.

The gene calls are TRBV10-2 and TRBJ2-7, with D possibly TRBD1 on 6 matching bases. V dropped 3 bases and J dropped 2 bases, with 14 bases sitting between them. Germline values: CDR1 WSHSY, CDR2 SAAADI. The CDR3 covers 15 residues. As DNA, the CDR3 is TGCGCCAGCAGTGACCTTTGGGACACCCCCTACGAGCAGTACGTC. This codes for CASSDLWDTPYEQYV.

The chain recombines TRBV27 with TRBJ2-4; 12 bases are a match to TRBD2. This CDR3 has 15 amino acids. CDR1 and CDR2 (germline): MNHEY, SMNVEV (reference sequence). J was trimmed by 4 bases and V by 4 bases; bases with no gene match: 2. The CDR3 sequence: CASSSGLAGKNIQYF. The CDR3 DNA is TGTGCCAGCAGTTCTGGACTAGCGGGGAAAAACATTCAGTACTTC.

The V call is TRBV5-1, the J call TRBJ2-1, with a weak D call TRBD2 (6 bases). V was trimmed by 4 bases and J by 5 bases, leaving 13 bases between them. Germline assignment: CDR1 SGHRS and CDR2 YFSETQ. CDR3 length: 14 amino acids. DNA of the CDR3: TGCGCCAGCAGCCTGTTTGTAGCGGACAATGAGCAGTTCTTC. Translation gives CASSLFVADNEQFF.

The chain is built from TRBV5-6 and TRBJ1-1; D unclear. Germline CDR1 is SGHDT and CDR2 is YYEEEE. Trimming shortened V by 6 bases and J by 4 bases, and 10 bases separated the two germline ends. The CDR3 contains 12 residues. The CDR3: CASTGEFTEAFF. CDR3 DNA: TGTGCCAGCACAGGAGAGTTCACTGAAGCTTTCTTT.

The chain is built from TRBV7-9 and TRBJ1-1, with D possibly TRBD1 on 5 matching bases. The germline V and J ends were trimmed by 5 bases and 7 bases, with 11 bases remaining between them. Germline-derived CDR1 and CDR2 are SEHNR and FQNEAQ (reference sequence). This CDR3 comprises 12 residues. The CDR3 DNA is TGTGCCAGCAGCGCCCTGGACATTGAAGCTTTCTTT. Its protein product is CASSALDIEAFF. Complete variable domain (other parts from reference TRBV7-9 and TRBJ1-1): DTGVSQNPRHKITKRGQNVTFRCDPISEHNRLYWYRQTLGQGPEFLTYFQNEAQLEKSRLLSDRFSAERPKGSFSTLEIQRTEQGDSAMYLCASSALDIEAFFGQGTRLTVV.

This clone was counted many times. The chain couples TRBV6-5 to TRBJ2-7, with D perhaps TRBD1 or TRBD2 (5 bases each). With 8 bases removed from V and 0 bases from J, the gap between germline ends came to 17 bases. The CDR3 has 15 residues. Germline CDR1 reads MNHEY; CDR2 reads SVGAGI. CDR3: CASVSGRIDSYEQYF. CDR3 bases: TGTGCCAGCGTCTCGGGACGGATAGACTCCTACGAGCAGTACTTC.